Below are 10 T cell receptor beta chains sequenced from a single sample in a study of sequential checkpoint blockade in melanoma. Method: immunoSEQ multiplex PCR; TCRdb's copy keeps in-frame clones and lacks some. The data hold some 26,000 clones, with roughly 76% observed a single time. Treatment denoted: randomized to nivolumab then ipilimumab (arm A) or the reverse (arm B). The input for sequencing was CD8+ T cells sorted from blood (inferred from file names), taken from a patient given nivolumab and ipilimumab in sequence. These receptors were taken from a human donor with melanoma.

The genes are TRBV2 and TRBJ2-7, with a weak D call TRBD1 (5 bases). Germline-derived CDR1 and CDR2 are SNHLY and FYNNEI. The CDR3 is 13 amino acids. V was cut by 5 bases and J by 3 bases, with 11 bases left in between. CDR3 sequence reads: CASSPQDSYEQYF. The CDR3 nucleotides are TGTGCCAGCAGTCCGCAAGACAGCTACGAGCAGTACTTC.

V usage is TRBV9 and J usage is TRBJ1-2; the match to TRBD1 covers 7 bases. The trim removed 3 bases at V and 3 bases at J, leaving 8 bases unmatched. Germline V gene data show CDR1 as SGDLS and CDR2 as YYNGEE. The length of the CDR3 is 15 residues. CDR3 loop: CASSENLGQDYGYTF. The CDR3 DNA reads TGTGCCAGCAGCGAAAATCTCGGACAGGACTATGGCTACACCTTC.

This clone was counted a single time. The genes are TRBV6-5 and TRBJ2-7; 9 bases agree with TRBD2. The junction had 5 bases not matched to a gene; V was cut back by 8 bases and J by 0 bases. The CDR3 consists of 14 residues. The germline V gene encodes CDR1 MNHEY and CDR2 SVGAGI. The CDR3 nucleotides read TGTGCCAGCGCGCTGGGACTAGCCTCCTACGAGCAGTACTTC. Translating it yields CASALGLASYEQYF.

This clone appeared a single time. This chain joins TRBV2 and TRBJ1-5; tentative D call: TRBD1 (5 bases). The CDR3 covers 13 residues. V dropped 8 bases and J dropped 4 bases, with 12 bases sitting between them. Germline V lookup: CDR1 SNHLY, CDR2 FYNNEI. In DNA form, the CDR3 reads TGTGCCAGCTTCCAGGGTCTTAATCAGCCCCAGCATTTT. It is translated as CASFQGLNQPQHF.

V gene TRBV28 combines with J gene TRBJ1-2; possible D gene TRBD1, 5 bases. The germline V and J ends were trimmed by 5 bases and 7 bases, with 26 bases remaining between them. The CDR3 contains 17 residues. Germline V gives CDR1 MDHEN, CDR2 SYDVKM. The CDR3 here is CASSPVGVSTGALGYTF. The DNA of the CDR3 is TGTGCCAGCAGTCCCGTCGGCGTCTCCACAGGAGCCCTTGGCTACACCTTC.

The V and J genes are TRBV28 and TRBJ1-4; 8 nucleotides align to TRBD1. J lost 5 bases, V lost 7 bases, and 6 bases had no gene match. CDR3 length: 14 residues. The V gene's germline CDR1 is MDHEN and CDR2 SYDVKM. CDR3 amino acids: CASTLGTGNEKLFF. In nucleotides, the CDR3 is TGTGCCAGCACCTTGGGGACAGGAAATGAAAAACTGTTTTTT.

The J gene is TRBJ2-7, the V gene TRBV28; D is perhaps TRBD2 (6 bases). Trimming cost V 3 bases and J 0 bases, with 9 bases left between them. This CDR3 has 14 residues. Germline-derived CDR1 and CDR2 are MDHEN and SYDVKM. The DNA of the CDR3 is TGTGCCAGCAGTTTGGGACTGATCTCCTACGAGCAGTACTTC. Translated, it gives CASSLGLISYEQYF.

This clone was counted only a few times. The chain has TRBV19 and TRBJ1-1; TRBD1 matches at 8 bases. V lost 6 bases to trimming and J lost 5 bases; unmatched junction nucleotides: 8. Germline loops: CDR1 LNHDA, CDR2 SQIVND (reference sequence). The CDR3 spans 14 residues. As DNA, the CDR3 is TGTGCCAGTAGCCTGGGACAGGCGTGGACTGAAGCTTTCTTT. It is translated as CASSLGQAWTEAFF.

The V and J genes are TRBV4-1 and TRBJ1-1, with D perhaps TRBD1 (6 bases). Germline V gene sequence: CDR1 MGHRA, CDR2 YSYEKL. This CDR3 has 15 residues. V was cut by 3 bases and J by 0 bases, with 11 bases left in between. CDR3 loop: CASSQVTGLNTEAFF. DNA for the CDR3: TGCGCCAGCAGCCAGGTTACAGGGCTGAACACTGAAGCTTTCTTT.

The chain couples TRBV7-9 to TRBJ2-2; possibly TRBD2 for D (6 bases). There are 16 residues in the CDR3. Trimming pared 0 bases from V and 5 bases from J, leaving 13 bases between. In germline, CDR1 is SEHNR, CDR2 FQNEAQ (reference sequence). CDR3: CASSLAGTPETGELFF. The DNA of the CDR3 is TGTGCCAGCAGCTTAGCGGGGACTCCGGAGACCGGGGAGCTGTTTTTT.